These T cell receptor beta chains were read from a single sample in a study of blood T cell repertoires in COVID-19. Produced via immunoSEQ multiplex PCR; TCRdb's table is partial and in-frame only. The sample has 35,000 to 45,000 clones, more than 70% seen once. Material for sequencing was peripheral blood. The receptors derive from a man in his sixties with acute or convalescent COVID-19. The CDR3 runs from the conserved cysteine through the conserved F or W. Fields, in order: clone size, V gene, J gene, D gene, CDR3 DNA, CDR3 protein. The D gene is left open where the match is weak. Rows may omit the clone size; those that give it use once, few, many or a size class.

NA	TRBV24-1	TRBJ1-1	NA	TGTGCCACCAGTGATTTTATCCAGGATATCTCAAAGCGGTCTGAAGCTTTCTTT	CATSDFIQDISKRSEAFF
NA	TRBV4-1	TRBJ2-5	TRBD2	TGCGCCAGCAGCCCATTCCCGACTAGCGGGGGCGAAGAGACCCAGTACTTC	CASSPFPTSGGEETQYF
NA	TRBV7-3	TRBJ2-7	NA	TGTGCCATCGCCGGACTGGGCCCCCTATACGAGCAGTACTTC	CAIAGLGPLYEQYF
few	TRBV30	TRBJ1-5	NA	TGTGCCTGGAGTGGACAGCCTAATCAGCCCCAGCATTTT	CAWSGQPNQPQHF
once	TRBV11-2	TRBJ1-5	NA	TGTGCCAGCAGCTTAGCCCCGGGGTCCAACAATCAGCCCCAGCATTTT	CASSLAPGSNNQPQHF
NA	TRBV29-1	TRBJ2-5	NA	TGCAGCGTTGACCAGGGGGGAGAGACCCAGTACTTC	CSVDQGGETQYF
NA	TRBV5-6	TRBJ2-5	NA	TGTGCCAGCAGCTTGGAGGGGGTCTGGGAGACCCAGTACTTC	CASSLEGVWETQYF
NA	TRBV6-6	TRBJ2-2	NA	TGTGCCAGCAGGAACTGGCAGGGGGGTCCCGGGGAGCTGTTTTTT	CASRNWQGGPGELFF
few	TRBV15	TRBJ1-6	TRBD1	TGTGCCACCAGCAGAGAGCAGGGGGGCCCTCCCCTCCACTTT	CATSREQGGPPLHF
NA	TRBV6-1	TRBJ1-5	TRBD1	TGTGCCAGCAGTGAAAGCGGGACAGGAGCTTATAGCAATCAGCCCCAGCATTTT	CASSESGTGAYSNQPQHF
NA	TRBV30	TRBJ2-1	TRBD2	TGTGCCTGGAGTCAGCTAGCGGGATACAATGAGCAGTTCTTC	CAWSQLAGYNEQFF
NA	TRBV5-1	TRBJ2-7	NA	TGCGCCAGCAGCTTGGAGGGGAACGCCTGGTCCGAGCAGTACTTC	CASSLEGNAWSEQYF
NA	TRBV5-1	TRBJ1-4	NA	TGCGCCAGCAGCGTCGGGGCAACTAATGAAAAACTGTTTTTT	CASSVGATNEKLFF
NA	TRBV5-4	TRBJ1-2	NA	TGTGCCAGCAGCTTGGGAGAGATCGGCTACACCTTC	CASSLGEIGYTF
once	TRBV23-1	TRBJ2-5	TRBD1	TGCGCCAGCAGTCAATCGTCCAGCAGGGGGGAGACCCAGTACTTC	CASSQSSSRGETQYF
few	TRBV28	TRBJ1-3	NA	TGTGCCAGCAGTTCCCACGGGGGGTTCTCTGGAAACACCATATATTTT	CASSSHGGFSGNTIYF
medium-sized	TRBV3-1/TRBV3-2	TRBJ2-1	NA	TGTGCCAGCAGCCACTACGGGGAGGTCTATGAGCAGTTCTTC	CASSHYGEVYEQFF
NA	TRBV6-1	TRBJ2-7	TRBD1	TGTGCCAGCAGTGAGGTAGACAGGGTGATGGGTTTCGAGCAGTACTTC	CASSEVDRVMGFEQYF
NA	TRBV19	TRBJ1-5	NA	TGTGCCAGTAGTATAGGGGGCCTTGGAGGGGAGCCCCAGCATTTT	CASSIGGLGGEPQHF
NA	TRBV5-1	TRBJ1-2	TRBD1	TGCGCCAGCAGCTCGACAGGGGACTATGGCTACACCTTC	CASSSTGDYGYTF
NA	TRBV7-2	TRBJ1-2	NA	TGTGCCAGCAGCCCCGGTGGGGCAGGGAGCTACACCTTC	CASSPGGAGSYTF
NA	TRBV7-2	TRBJ2-7	NA	TGTGCCAGCAGCTCCAGAGCGGAGAACGAGCAGTACTTC	CASSSRAENEQYF
NA	TRBV5-5	TRBJ2-1	NA	TGTGCCAGCAGCTGGAAGGTAGGGGTTAATGAGCAGTTCTTC	CASSWKVGVNEQFF
NA	TRBV5-6	TRBJ1-1	NA	TGTGCCAGCAGCCCGCCGGGAGGGAGGAGGACTGAAGCTTTCTTT	CASSPPGGRRTEAFF
NA	TRBV4-2	TRBJ1-1	TRBD1	TGTGCCAGCAGCCTTTCCGGGACAGGGCTTGAAGCTTTCTTT	CASSLSGTGLEAFF
NA	TRBV4-3	TRBJ2-5	NA	TGCGCCAGCAGCCAAGACCCGAGGGAAGAGACCCAGTACTTC	CASSQDPREETQYF
NA	TRBV6-1	TRBJ2-2	NA	TGTGCCAGCAGTGAATTGGCACGAAACACCGGGGAGCTGTTTTTT	CASSELARNTGELFF
NA	TRBV4-3	TRBJ1-3	NA	TGCGCCAGCAGCCCAGGTGGAGGCACCATATATTTT	CASSPGGGTIYF
once	TRBV13	TRBJ1-3	NA	TGTGCCAGCAGCTTATTCCTACTAAGTGGGGGAAACACCATATATTTT	CASSLFLLSGGNTIYF
NA	TRBV5-6	TRBJ2-4	TRBD2	TGTGCCAGCAGCTTTCGGGAGGGCATAGCCAAAAACATTCAGTACTTC	CASSFREGIAKNIQYF
NA	TRBV6-6	TRBJ1-4	NA	TGTGCCAGCAGTAGGACAGCCTCTGCAACTAATGAAAAACTGTTTTTT	CASSRTASATNEKLFF
NA	TRBV4-3	TRBJ2-1	NA	TGCGCCAGCAGCCAAGATGGAGCTGGGTACAATGAGCAGTTCTTC	CASSQDGAGYNEQFF
once	TRBV18	TRBJ2-2	TRBD2	TGTGCCAGCTCACCACTAGCGGGAGTGACCGGGGAGCTGTTTTTT	CASSPLAGVTGELFF
NA	TRBV4-1	TRBJ2-3	NA	TGCGCCAGCAGCCAAGATTCTCGAGCAGATACGCAGTATTTT	CASSQDSRADTQYF
NA	TRBV5-1	TRBJ2-5	NA	TGCGCCAGCAGCTTGGGCCAGGGAGAGACCCAGTACTTC	CASSLGQGETQYF
NA	TRBV5-1	TRBJ2-7	NA	TGCGCCAGCAGCTCCAGTCAGGGTTACGAGCAGTACTTC	CASSSSQGYEQYF
NA	TRBV4-3	TRBJ1-3	TRBD1	TGCGCCAGCAGCACAGACAGGGGTTGGGGAAACACCATATATTTT	CASSTDRGWGNTIYF
NA	TRBV10-3	TRBJ2-7	TRBD2	TGTGCCATCAGCGTCGGGGAGGGATTGCACGAGCAGTACTTC	CAISVGEGLHEQYF
NA	TRBV28	TRBJ2-2	NA	TGTGCCAGCAGTTTCCAGAACACCGGGGAGCTGTTTTTT	CASSFQNTGELFF
NA	TRBV5-1	TRBJ2-5	NA	TGCGCCAGCAGCTTGGAAGGAGAGTACCAAGAGACCCAGTACTTC	CASSLEGEYQETQYF
NA	TRBV12-3/TRBV12-4	TRBJ2-1	NA	TGTGCCAGCAGTTTACGGGATGAGCAGTTCTTC	CASSLRDEQFF
NA	TRBV9	TRBJ1-3	NA	TGTGCCAGCAGAGCGGGTACGGGAAACACCATATATTTT	CASRAGTGNTIYF
NA	TRBV28	TRBJ1-2	NA	TGTGCCAGCAGTTTCCCCCCGGGGGACCGCTATGGCTACACCTTC	CASSFPPGDRYGYTF
NA	TRBV24-1	TRBJ1-2	TRBD1	TGTGCCACCAGTGATTCAGGGGACAGCTCTAACTATGGCTACACCTTC	CATSDSGDSSNYGYTF
NA	TRBV5-1	TRBJ1-1	TRBD1	TGCGCCAGCAGCGGCCATCAGGGACAGCGGAACACTGAAGCTTTCTTT	CASSGHQGQRNTEAFF
NA	TRBV5-3	TRBJ1-4	TRBD1	TGTGCCAGAAGCTCATCAACAGGGGATGAAAAACTGTTTTTT	CARSSSTGDEKLFF
NA	TRBV4-3	TRBJ2-1	TRBD2	TGCGCCAGCAGCCCCGATCGGGGGGGAACCTACAATGAGCAGTTCTTC	CASSPDRGGTYNEQFF
NA	TRBV6-5	TRBJ2-2	NA	TGTGCCAGCACCCTCAGGGTAGAGGTAACCGGGGAGCTGTTTTTT	CASTLRVEVTGELFF
NA	TRBV7-2	TRBJ1-2	TRBD1	TGTGCCAGCAGCTTAGTTTCAGGGGGTTATGGCTACACCTTC	CASSLVSGGYGYTF
NA	TRBV4-3	TRBJ1-4	NA	TGCGCCAGCAGGGAGATGGCCGCAACTAATGAAAAACTGTTTTTT	CASREMAATNEKLFF
NA	TRBV19	TRBJ2-1	TRBD2	TGTGCCAGTAGTATTTCGTTCGGGGCGGGAGGCCGCTACAATGAGCAGTTCTTC	CASSISFGAGGRYNEQFF
NA	TRBV27	TRBJ2-7	NA	TGTGCCAGCAGTTTGAGTCCAGGGTCCCACGAGCAGTACTTC	CASSLSPGSHEQYF
NA	TRBV15	TRBJ2-1	NA	TGTGCCACCAGCATTAGGGGGACTGCCCGGGGGGATGAGCAGTTCTTC	CATSIRGTARGDEQFF
once	TRBV5-1	TRBJ1-6	NA	TGCGCCAGCAGCTGGGGAGCAGGCGGGGATTCACCCCTCCACTTT	CASSWGAGGDSPLHF
NA	TRBV28	TRBJ2-7	NA	TGTGCCAGCAGTTCCAACTACGAGCAGTACTTC	CASSSNYEQYF
NA	TRBV11-2	TRBJ1-2	NA	TGTGCCAGCAGCCTGGGACACTACTATGGCTACACCTTC	CASSLGHYYGYTF
NA	TRBV2	TRBJ1-1	TRBD1	TGTGCCAGCAGGGGACAGCCGAACACTGAAGCTTTCTTT	CASRGQPNTEAFF